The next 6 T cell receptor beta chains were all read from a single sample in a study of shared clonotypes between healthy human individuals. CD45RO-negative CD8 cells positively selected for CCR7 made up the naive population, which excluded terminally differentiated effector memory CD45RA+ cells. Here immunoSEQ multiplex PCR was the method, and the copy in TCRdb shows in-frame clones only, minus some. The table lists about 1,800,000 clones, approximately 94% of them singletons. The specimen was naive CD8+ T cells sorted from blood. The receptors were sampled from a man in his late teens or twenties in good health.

In DNA form, the CDR3 reads TGTGCCAGCAGTGAATTTGACGGGGCCTACGAGCAGTACTTC. It is translated as CASSEFDGAYEQYF. The V call is TRBV6-1, the J call TRBJ2-7, with TRBD2 as a possible D gene (5 bases). This CDR3 is built from 14 residues. V lost 2 bases, J lost 2 bases, and 10 bases lay in between. Germline V gene sequence: CDR1 MNHNS, CDR2 SASEGT.

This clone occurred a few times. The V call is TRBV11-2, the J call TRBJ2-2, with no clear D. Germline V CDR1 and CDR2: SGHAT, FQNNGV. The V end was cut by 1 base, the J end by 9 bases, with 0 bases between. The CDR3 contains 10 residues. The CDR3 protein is CASSLGELFF. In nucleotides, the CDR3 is TGTGCCAGCAGCTTAGGGGAGCTGTTTTTT.

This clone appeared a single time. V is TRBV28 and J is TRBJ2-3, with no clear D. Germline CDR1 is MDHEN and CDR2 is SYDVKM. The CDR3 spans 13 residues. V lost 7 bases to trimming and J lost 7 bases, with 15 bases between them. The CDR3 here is CASTPGEGNTQYF. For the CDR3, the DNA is TGTGCCAGCACCCCTGGCGAAGGAAATACGCAGTATTTT.

The CDR3 nucleotides read TGTGCCAGCAGCCTACGGATTACCGGGGAGCTGTTTTTT. Translated: CASSLRITGELFF. The rearrangement joins TRBV27 to TRBJ2-2; D is undetermined. The germline CDR1 and CDR2 sequences are MNHEY and SMNVEV (reference sequence). There are 13 residues in the CDR3. V was clipped by 6 bases and J by 5 bases, with 10 bases between them.

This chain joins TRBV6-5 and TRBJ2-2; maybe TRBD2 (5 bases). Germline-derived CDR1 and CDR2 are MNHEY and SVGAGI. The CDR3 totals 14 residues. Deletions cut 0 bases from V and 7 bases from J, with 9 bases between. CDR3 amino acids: CASSYSMGSGELFF. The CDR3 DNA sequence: TGTGCCAGCAGTTACTCGATGGGGAGCGGGGAGCTGTTTTTT.

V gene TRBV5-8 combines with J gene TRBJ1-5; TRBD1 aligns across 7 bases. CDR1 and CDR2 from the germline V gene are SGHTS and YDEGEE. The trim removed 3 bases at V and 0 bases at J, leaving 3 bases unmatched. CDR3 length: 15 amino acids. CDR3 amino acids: CASSSGTDSNQPQHF. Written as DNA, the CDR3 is TGTGCCAGCAGCTCCGGGACAGATAGCAATCAGCCCCAGCATTTT.